This TCR beta chain was obtained from a study of cytomegalovirus exposure and HLA in healthy donors. The study, taken as a whole, reports: In the 120 validation repertoires, approximately 93% of cluster scores exceeded 0, per a later analysis. The study found most TCR sequences rare, yet found some public TCRs in many donors. Per published reports, the classifier diagnosed cytomegalovirus status with high specificity and sensitivity.

The study drew the donors from its roughly 110-subject validation cohort, separate from the roughly 700-subject first cohort. The CDR3 totals 12 residues. V lost 7 bases and J 4 bases, leaving 9 bases between the germline ends. The V gene's germline CDR1 is SGHAT and CDR2 FQNNGV. TCRdb's table, derived via immunoSEQ multiplex PCR, lists solely in-frame clones and lacks some. In the table there are some 84,000 clones, just over 90% of which are singletons. On this clone: Its antigen is not identified.

This receptor was taken from a man aged 25 to 40 in good health and CMV-seronegative. The sample taken for sequencing was PBMCs. The chain recombines TRBV11-2 with TRBJ2-3; D is uncertain. The CDR3 protein is CASTLGPDTQYF. The CDR3 DNA follows: TGTGCCAGCACACTTGGGCCAGATACGCAGTATTTT.